Sequencing of this T cell receptor beta chain was carried out in a study of blood T cells in healthy people across ages. Study details: Template switching picked up about one barcoded beta molecule for each two T cells. Study-level findings and limits: A roughly linear fall in TCR beta diversity per million T cells was seen with increasing age.

Researchers report isolating at least 6 million PBMCs per sample. V shed 1 base and J 1 base; nucleotides not matched to a gene: 4. In germline, CDR1 is MGHRA, CDR2 YSYEKL. CDR3 size: 15 residues. On this clonotype: What it binds is not known.

PCR was performed a second time for 7 to 11 cycles using a sample-barcoded 5' primer and a J-beta primer mix. A template-switch adaptor with 12 random nucleotides tagged each cDNA molecule. TCRdb fed the 5' RACE reads into MiXCR, producing one record per CDR3 protein. The sample has 1.5 million to 2 million distinct CDR3 sequences, around half seen once. The source material was blood. This chain links TRBV4-1 with TRBJ2-7, with TRBD1 matching over 7 bases. The TCR comes from a woman aged 35 to 49 in good health. The CDR3 bases are TGCGCCAGCAGCCAAGTTGGGACAGTTTCCTACGAGCAGTACTTC. It is translated as CASSQVGTVSYEQYF.